This T cell receptor (beta chain) was captured in a study of Ad26.COV2.S vaccination and SARS-CoV-2 variants. This table comes from immunoSEQ multiplex PCR, and its TCRdb copy is limited to in-frame clones, with some not included. The sample carries under 300,000 clones, approximately 90% recorded once. As to treatment: 15 to 20 received Ad26.COV2.S at low or high dose, single or two shots; about 5 received placebo; per-sample allocation not given. Material that was analyzed had been drawn on day 63 after the first vaccine or placebo injection. The receptor was isolated from a person aged 18 to 59 who received the Ad26.COV2.S COVID-19 vaccine or a placebo. The source was peripheral blood, collected in a trial of Ad26.COV2.S vaccine versus placebo.

The CDR3 loop is CASSILGIRPNTGELFF. Written as DNA, the CDR3 is TGTGCCAGTAGTATTTTAGGCATCCGACCGAACACCGGGGAGCTGTTTTTT. The chain employs TRBV19 and TRBJ2-2, with unresolved D. Germline V CDR1 and CDR2: LNHDA, SQIVND (reference sequence). The V gene lost 3 bases and the J gene lost 0 bases, with 14 bases spanning the gap. This CDR3 contains 17 residues.